This TCR beta chain was identified in a study of cytomegalovirus exposure and HLA in healthy donors. Study-wide points: The Asian-associated ancestry cluster reportedly had fewer N-insertions than the approximately 670-donor mean in a later analysis. The investigators catalogued under 200 TCR beta chains as cytomegalovirus-associated. Owing to their indistinguishability, certain V segments, notably TRBV6-2 and TRBV6-3, were excluded. Later work found that TCR association rates differed between HLA loci; DRB1 had the most and HLA-C the fewest.

V was shortened by 6 bases and J by 0 bases, with 12 bases between the two germline ends. From germline, CDR1 is SNHLY and CDR2 FYNNEI. This CDR3 is built from 15 residues. The study ran its PCR with 60 Vbeta and 13 Jbeta primers. This table comes from immunoSEQ multiplex PCR, and its TCRdb copy is limited to in-frame clones, with some not included. Counted here are approximately 180,000 clones, 84% occurring once; the ten biggest clones make up 4.8%. Turning to this clone: Antigen unknown.

This sequence was found in a girl aged 10 to 17 in good health and CMV-seropositive. This chain uses TRBV2 with TRBJ1-3, with D uncertain. The sequenced sample was PBMCs. CDR3 nucleotide sequence: TGTGCCAGCAGCGAAACAGTAAGCTCTGGAAACACCATATATTTT. It specifies CASSETVSSGNTIYF.